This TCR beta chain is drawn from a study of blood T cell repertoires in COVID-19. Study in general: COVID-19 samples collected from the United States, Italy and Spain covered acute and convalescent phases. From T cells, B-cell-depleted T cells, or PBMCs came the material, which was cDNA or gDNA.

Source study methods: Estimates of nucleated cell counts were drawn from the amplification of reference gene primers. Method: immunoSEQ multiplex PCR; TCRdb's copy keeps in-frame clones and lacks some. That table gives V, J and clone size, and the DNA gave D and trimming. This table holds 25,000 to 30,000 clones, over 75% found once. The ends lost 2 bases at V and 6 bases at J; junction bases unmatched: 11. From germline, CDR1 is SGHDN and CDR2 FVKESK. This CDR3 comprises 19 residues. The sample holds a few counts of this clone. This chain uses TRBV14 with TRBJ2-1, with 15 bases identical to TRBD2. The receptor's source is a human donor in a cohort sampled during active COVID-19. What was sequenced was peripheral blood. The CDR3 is CASSQYGLAGGPGLNEQFF. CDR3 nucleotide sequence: TGTGCCAGCAGCCAATACGGACTAGCGGGGGGGCCGGGGCTCAATGAGCAGTTCTTC.